These 30 T cell receptor beta chains were all obtained from the same sample, sequenced in a study of blood T cells in healthy people across ages (dated by TCRdb to 2014 to 2015). Library creation used 5' RACE. Sequencing relied on an Illumina HiSeq 2500. The second PCR ran for roughly 7 to 12 cycles and used a J-beta primer mix along with a sample-barcoded 5' primer. The raw public reads went through TCRdb reprocessing: fastp at Q25, MiXCR clone calling, in-frame beta chains kept. When rows share a CDR3 protein, they turn into one entry using the most common DNA and genes. The sample table lists 750,000 to 850,000 distinct CDR3 sequences, roughly 25% of them with a count of one. Together, the top ten hold roughly 3.8% of the sample. The same sample was also used in a study of T cells of mothers and their children.

Sequenced input: blood. Receptor source: a boy younger than 18 in good health.

CDR3 in DNA: TGCGCCAGCAACAGGGGACAGATGAACACTGAAGCTTTCTTT. This gives the protein CASNRGQMNTEAFF. The V gene is TRBV5-1, the J gene TRBJ1-1; TRBD1 matches 7 bases. The length of the CDR3 is 14 residues. V was pared by 6 bases and J by 0 bases, with 5 bases of the junction left unmatched. Germline CDR1 is SGHRS and CDR2 is YFSETQ.

This clonotype was counted between two and nine times. The chain employs TRBV27 and TRBJ1-2, with TRBD1 as a possible D gene (5 bases). The V end was cut by 5 bases, the J end by 3 bases, with 13 bases between. Germline V lookup: CDR1 MNHEY, CDR2 SMNVEV (reference sequence). The CDR3 runs 14 residues. The CDR3, as DNA: TGTGCCAGCAGTGGGGGGACCGAGGACTATGGCTACACCTTC. Translation: CASSGGTEDYGYTF.

For the CDR3, the DNA is TGTGCCAGCAGTTTATCACAGGGGGCTTATGGGGACGAGCAGTACTTC. This codes for CASSLSQGAYGDEQYF. The chain employs TRBV28 and TRBJ2-7, with 9 bases fitting TRBD1. Germline-derived CDR1 and CDR2 are MDHEN and SYDVKM. Unmatched junction bases numbered 9, after V lost 1 base and J lost 5 bases. The CDR3 runs 16 residues.

The sample holds a few counts of this clonotype. The chain carries TRBV29-1 and TRBJ2-7; TRBD1 agrees at 8 bases. Germline assignment: CDR1 SQVTM and CDR2 ANQGSEA. The V and J ends lost 4 bases and 0 bases, in that order; junction bases with no gene match: 5. The CDR3 extends over 14 amino acids. The CDR3 DNA follows: TGCAGCGTTGGGGCAGGACAGGGCTCCTACGAGCAGTACTTC. It translates to CSVGAGQGSYEQYF.

This chain connects TRBV12-3 or TRBV12-4 to TRBJ1-2, with 9 bases aligning to TRBD1. V was clipped by 6 bases and J by 8 bases; unmatched bases: 13. The length of the CDR3 is 15 residues. CDR3 coding DNA: TGTGCCAGCAGCCGGGACAGGGATAAGCGATTAGGCTACACCTTC. Its translation is CASSRDRDKRLGYTF.

The rearrangement uses TRBV29-1 and TRBJ2-1, with D maybe TRBD2 (6 bases). CDR1 is SQVTM and CDR2 is ANQGSEA in the germline V gene. The V end lost 6 bases, the J end lost 5 bases, and 14 bases lay between the germline ends. The CDR3 extends over 13 amino acids. The CDR3 region is CSVRGTEDNEQFF. In DNA, the CDR3 is TGCAGCGTCCGTGGGACTGAAGACAATGAGCAGTTCTTC.

This clonotype was counted between two and nine times. The CDR3 sequence is CASSHPLRGSMNTEAFF. CDR3 sequence (DNA): TGCGCCAGCAGCCATCCGTTACGGGGCAGCATGAACACTGAAGCTTTCTTT. The chain carries TRBV4-1 and TRBJ1-1, with TRBD1 as a possible D gene (5 bases). Trimming stripped 3 bases from V and 0 bases from J, with 17 bases between. CDR1 MGHRA and CDR2 YSYEKL come from the germline V gene. CDR3 length: 17 residues.

This clonotype has a handful of counts. The V call is TRBV9, the J call TRBJ2-1, with TRBD1 matching over 9 bases. This CDR3 is 14 amino acids long. Unmatched junction bases numbered 4, after V lost 0 bases and J lost 9 bases. The germline CDR1 and CDR2 sequences are SGDLS and YYNGEE. The CDR3 nucleotides are TGTGCCAGCAGCGTAGAGGACAGGGGCACTGAGCAGTTCTTC. As protein: CASSVEDRGTEQFF.

In this sample, this clonotype turned up once. The CDR3 reads CSVEGDTEAFF. The CDR3 DNA reads TGCAGCGTTGAAGGAGACACTGAAGCTTTCTTT. The chain has TRBV29-1 and TRBJ1-1; no definite D call. V lost 1 base, J lost 3 bases, and 3 bases lay in between. The CDR3 has 11 amino acids. Looked up from germline, CDR1 is SQVTM and CDR2 is ANQGSEA.

The rearrangement joins TRBV5-1 to TRBJ2-5, with 7 bases matching TRBD2. Germline V lookup: CDR1 SGHRS, CDR2 YFSETQ. J lost 3 bases, V lost 4 bases, and 9 bases had no gene match. CDR3 length: 15 amino acids. The CDR3 reads CASSPLAGRKETQYF. As DNA, the CDR3 is TGCGCCAGCAGCCCCTTAGCGGGTAGAAAAGAGACCCAGTACTTC. The full variable domain, with the rest looked up from reference TRBV5-1 and TRBJ2-5, is KAGVTQTPRYLIKTRGQQVTLSCSPISGHRSVSWYQQTPGQGLQFLFEYFSETQRNKGNFPGRFSGRQFSNSRSEMNVSTLELGDSALYLCASSPLAGRKETQYFGPGTRLLVL.

The chain recombines TRBV27 with TRBJ1-4; no definite D call. The CDR3 runs to 15 residues. Per germline, CDR1 MNHEY and CDR2 SMNVEV (reference sequence). Trimming shortened V by 5 bases and J by 4 bases, and 14 bases separated the two germline ends. CDR3 coding DNA: TGTGCCAGCAGTCCGATAAACCAGGTTAATGAAAAACTGTTTTTT. It encodes CASSPINQVNEKLFF.

This clonotype turned up a few times. CDR3 region: CSVEASGSHLEQYF. The CDR3 DNA sequence: TGCAGCGTTGAAGCTAGCGGGAGCCATCTGGAGCAGTACTTC. This sequence joins TRBV29-1 and TRBJ2-7, with 10 bases identical to TRBD2. This CDR3 region has 14 residues. Germline loops: CDR1 SQVTM, CDR2 ANQGSEA. After removal of 1 base from V and 7 bases from J, the junction contained 7 bases not matched to a gene.

The rearrangement joins TRBV10-3 to TRBJ2-2; the D gene could be TRBD1 or TRBD2 (6 bases each). From germline, CDR1 is ENHRY and CDR2 SYGVKD. V was pared by 7 bases and J by 3 bases, with 21 bases between. This CDR3 region has 17 residues. CDR3 sequence reads: CAIKGGEGDSYTGELFF. In nucleotides, the CDR3 is TGTGCCATCAAAGGGGGAGAAGGGGACTCCTACACCGGGGAGCTGTTTTTT.

The gene calls are TRBV12-5 and TRBJ2-5, with 7 bases aligning to TRBD1. CDR1 and CDR2 (germline): LGHNT, FRNRAP. With V trimmed by 9 bases and J by 4 bases, 8 bases remained unmatched. The CDR3 consists of 13 residues. CDR3 nucleotides: TGTGCTAGCATGAGGGGGCTAGGAGAGACCCAGTACTTC. Protein sequence: CASMRGLGETQYF.

The chain uses TRBV30 and TRBJ2-5; D gene unclear. The CDR3 runs 11 residues. Deletions cut 2 bases from V and 5 bases from J, with 6 bases between. Germline CDR1 and CDR2: GTSNPN and SVGIG (reference sequence). The chain's CDR3 is CAWSSRETQYF. In DNA, the CDR3 is TGTGCCTGGAGTAGCAGGGAGACCCAGTACTTC. The full variable domain, its missing parts supplied by reference TRBV30 and TRBJ2-5, is SQTIHQWPATLVQPVGSPLSLECTVEGTSNPNLYWYRQAAGRGLQLLFYSVGIGQISSEVPQNLSASRPQDRQFILSSKKLLLSDSGFYLCAWSSRETQYFGPGTRLLVL.

This clonotype was counted only a few times. In nucleotides, the CDR3 is TGTGCCAGCAGTATCGAGATGGGGGATACGCAGTATTTT. Translated, it gives CASSIEMGDTQYF. The genes are TRBV28 and TRBJ2-3, with D uncertain. CDR3 length: 13 residues. V shed 5 bases and J shed 6 bases, with 12 bases lying between them. Germline V CDR1 and CDR2: MDHEN, SYDVKM.

Note on this clonotype: The junction departs from the called germline gene at one end, perhaps through a read error. This chain uses TRBV20-1 with TRBJ2-7, with 7 bases matching TRBD1. Germline CDR1 DFQATT, CDR2 SNEGSKA (reference sequence). The CDR3 is made up of 13 amino acids. The CDR3 region is CSALPQGGHERYF. The CDR3 DNA reads TGCAGTGCCCTCCCACAAGGGGGCCACGAGCGGTACTTC.

CDR3 nucleotides: TGTGCCTGGAGTGTCAGTACCTACAATGAGCAGTTCTTC. Translated: CAWSVSTYNEQFF. The V and J genes are TRBV30 and TRBJ2-1; D gene uncertain. The V and J ends lost 0 bases and 2 bases respectively, with 5 bases between them. The CDR3 runs to 13 residues. Germline CDR1 reads GTSNPN; CDR2 reads SVGIG (reference sequence).

In this sample, this clonotype turned up a few times. The chain employs TRBV4-1 and TRBJ1-2; the D is unclear. Trimming shortened V by 1 base and J by 3 bases, and 15 bases separated the two germline ends. The length of the CDR3 is 16 residues. Germline lookup yields CDR1 MGHRA and CDR2 YSYEKL. The CDR3 nucleotides are TGCGCCAGCAGCCAAGGATCAGGACCCCTTCACTATGGCTACACCTTC. Its protein product is CASSQGSGPLHYGYTF.

This clonotype has a handful of counts. At one of its ends the junction is not consistent with the germline gene, which may arise from a read error. The gene calls are TRBV6-2 or TRBV6-3 and TRBJ2-5; D perhaps matches TRBD2 (5 bases). CDR1 MNHEY and CDR2 SVGEGT come from the germline V gene. This CDR3 comprises 11 residues. CDR3 sequence reads: CASSFPDPRVF. CDR3 nucleotides: TGTGCCAGCAGTTTCCCGGATCCGAGGGTTTTC.

This rearrangement joins TRBV4-1 to TRBJ1-1; TRBD1 matches 7 bases. The CDR3 has 15 amino acids. J was trimmed by 11 bases and V by 0 bases; bases with no gene match: 12. Germline-derived CDR1 and CDR2 are MGHRA and YSYEKL. The CDR3 DNA sequence: TGCGCCAGCAGCCAAGACGGAGGGCAGGGGGTGAAGGCTTTCTTT. This codes for CASSQDGGQGVKAFF.

V is TRBV29-1 and J is TRBJ2-7; unclear D gene. Germline assignment: CDR1 SQVTM and CDR2 ANQGSEA. CDR3 length: 13 amino acids. V was shortened by 3 bases and J by 3 bases, with 12 bases between the two germline ends. The CDR3 loop reads CSVEGQKNYEQYF. The CDR3 region has the DNA TGCAGCGTTGAGGGCCAGAAAAACTACGAGCAGTACTTC.

This chain joins TRBV14 and TRBJ2-7; the D call may be TRBD1 or TRBD2 (5 bases each). Trimming cost V 2 bases and J 1 base, with 9 bases left between them. CDR1 and CDR2 from the germline V gene are SGHDN and FVKESK. The CDR3 extends over 14 amino acids. DNA for the CDR3: TGTGCCAGCAGCCAATGGGGGAGTTCCTACGAGCAGTACTTC. It specifies CASSQWGSSYEQYF.

This clonotype was seen only a few times. The gene calls are TRBV2 and TRBJ1-4; D remains ambiguous. Germline V gene lookup returns CDR1 SNHLY and CDR2 FYNNEI. CDR3 length: 11 amino acids. The V end was cut by 6 bases, the J end by 8 bases, with 7 bases between. Here the CDR3 DNA reads TGTGCCAGCAGGGCCGTCGAAAAACTGTTTTTT. Encoded protein: CASRAVEKLFF.

The chain links TRBV7-2 to TRBJ2-5; D is unresolved. The CDR3 extends over 11 amino acids. V was pared by 1 base and J by 9 bases, with 6 bases between. CDR1 is SGHTA, CDR2 FQGNSA, per germline. CDR3 bases: TGTGCCAGCAGCTTAGATGAGGCCCAGTACTTC. Its translation is CASSLDEAQYF.

This chain connects TRBV6-6 to TRBJ2-7; the D is unclear. The DNA end is more similar to TRBJ2-1, so the J call may be wrong. Germline CDR1 reads MNHNY; CDR2 reads SVGAGI (reference sequence). This CDR3 comprises 14 residues. The chain's CDR3 is CASSYVSGDTEQFF. The CDR3 bases are TGTGCCAGCAGTTACGTTAGTGGTGATACTGAGCAGTTCTTC.

This rearrangement joins TRBV7-2 to TRBJ2-5; D gene unclear. The tail of the sequence fits TRBJ2-7 better, so the J call may be wrong. Germline CDR1 is SGHTA and CDR2 is FQGNSA. CDR3 size: 12 residues. CDR3 sequence reads: CASSPLWYEQYF. The CDR3 coding sequence is TGTGCCAGCAGCCCCCTTTGGTACGAGCAGTACTTC.

The chain combines TRBV5-1 with TRBJ2-3; 9 nucleotides match TRBD1. CDR1 SGHRS and CDR2 YFSETQ come from the germline V gene. This CDR3 has 16 residues. The V segment lost 0 bases and the J segment 3 bases; nucleotides outside the gene matches: 5. CDR3 sequence: CASSLAGTGYTDTQYF. The CDR3 region has the DNA TGCGCCAGCAGCTTGGCCGGGACAGGGTATACAGATACGCAGTATTTT.

This sequence joins TRBV29-1 and TRBJ2-3; unclear D gene. Looked up from germline, CDR1 is SQVTM and CDR2 is ANQGSEA. There are 11 residues in the CDR3. V was shortened by 1 base and J by 4 bases, with 3 bases between the two germline ends. CDR3 amino acids: CSVEGPDTQYF. The CDR3 DNA reads TGCAGCGTTGAAGGACCAGATACGCAGTATTTT.

The chain is built from TRBV7-9 and TRBJ2-5; D ambiguous. CDR1 is SEHNR, CDR2 FQNEAQ, per germline (reference sequence). V was cut by 5 bases and J by 3 bases, with 16 bases left in between. This CDR3 spans 15 amino acids. The CDR3 DNA sequence: TGTGCCAGCAGCCCGAAGGCGACCAGCGAAGAGACCCAGTACTTC. It specifies CASSPKATSEETQYF.